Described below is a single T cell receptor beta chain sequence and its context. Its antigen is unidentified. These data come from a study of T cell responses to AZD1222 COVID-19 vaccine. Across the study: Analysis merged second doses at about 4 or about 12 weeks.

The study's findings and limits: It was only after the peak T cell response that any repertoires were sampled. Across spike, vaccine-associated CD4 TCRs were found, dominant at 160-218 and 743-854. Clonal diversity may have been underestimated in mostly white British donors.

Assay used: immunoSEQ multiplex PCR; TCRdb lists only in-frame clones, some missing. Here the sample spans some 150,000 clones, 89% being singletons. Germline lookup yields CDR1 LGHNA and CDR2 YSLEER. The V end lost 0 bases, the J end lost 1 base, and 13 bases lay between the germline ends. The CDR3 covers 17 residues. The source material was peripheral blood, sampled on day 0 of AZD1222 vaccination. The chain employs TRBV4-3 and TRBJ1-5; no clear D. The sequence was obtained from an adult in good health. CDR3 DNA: TGCGCCAGCAGCCAAGATCCGTTGGGCGACAGCAATCAGCCCCAGCATTTT. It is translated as CASSQDPLGDSNQPQHF.